This T cell receptor beta chain was sequenced in a study of T cells in localized non-small cell lung cancer. Study-level findings and limits: In adjacent lung, a median roughly 60 of the top 100 tumor clones were found. The study found T cell clonality highest in uninvolved adjacent lung, above tumor. Higher adjacent-lung clonality was associated with shorter survival.

Clones were sequenced by immunoSEQ multiplex PCR, and TCRdb holds only the in-frame ones, with some missing. The sample holds about 54,000 clones; around 83% are singletons and the top ten take around 20%. To note about this clone: Its antigen is not identified.

The source was peripheral blood, collected before any cancer treatment. This receptor was taken from an older female donor with stage II squamous cell lung carcinoma.

This CDR3 reads CASSVTGSEGYTF. CDR3 DNA: TGTGCCAGCAGTGTAACAGGGTCAGAGGGCTACACCTTC. This chain connects TRBV6-1 to TRBJ1-2; D is perhaps TRBD1 (6 bases). There are 13 residues in the CDR3. Trimming removed 4 bases from V and 8 bases from J, with 14 bases in between. Germline CDR1 is MNHNS and CDR2 is SASEGT.